The rows below give T cell receptor beta chains drawn from one sample of a study of OX40 agonist ivuxolimab in advanced cancers. The repertoire was sequenced with immunoSEQ multiplex PCR; TCRdb's copy has only in-frame clones and lacks some. The top ten hold about 1% of the sample, which has more than 60,000 clones, about 86% seen once. The input for sequencing was CD4+ or CD8+ T cells sorted from blood, taken in a trial of the OX40 agonist ivuxolimab. Every receptor here comes from an adult with an advanced solid tumor such as melanoma, head and neck, liver or kidney cancer. CDR3s include the opening cysteine and the closing phenylalanine or tryptophan. A D gene is named only where the DNA matches it firmly. Size is omitted from some rows. Given values are once, few, many or a class for expanded clones.

cdr3_nt: TGTGCTAGTGGTTGGGGGGACAGCCTTAGCAATCAGCCCCAGCATTTT
cdr3_aa: CASGWGDSLSNQPQHF
d_call: TRBD1
clone_size: .
v_call: TRBV12-5
j_call: TRBJ1-5

cdr3_nt: TGTGCCAGCAGGGGGACAGGGAACACTGAAGCTTTCTTT
cdr3_aa: CASRGTGNTEAFF
d_call: TRBD1
clone_size: .
v_call: TRBV2
j_call: TRBJ1-1

cdr3_nt: TGTGCCAGCAGCTTAGGTGGATCAACAGATTACGAGCAGTACTTC
cdr3_aa: CASSLGGSTDYEQYF
d_call: .
clone_size: .
v_call: TRBV11-2
j_call: TRBJ2-7

cdr3_nt: TGTGCCAGCAGCCCCCGACAGGGCTACGAGCAGTACTTC
cdr3_aa: CASSPRQGYEQYF
d_call: TRBD1
clone_size: few
v_call: TRBV7-3
j_call: TRBJ2-7

cdr3_nt: TGTGCCAGCAGCGGAACAGGGCAAGAGACCCAGTACTTC
cdr3_aa: CASSGTGQETQYF
d_call: .
clone_size: .
v_call: TRBV7-9
j_call: TRBJ2-5

cdr3_nt: TGTGCAAGTCGTCCGGACGGATCCTCCTACGAGCAGTACTTC
cdr3_aa: CASRPDGSSYEQYF
d_call: .
clone_size: few
v_call: TRBV12-2
j_call: TRBJ2-7

cdr3_nt: TGTGCCAGTGGGGATAGTTCTCACCCCAATTCACCCCTCCACTTT
cdr3_aa: CASGDSSHPNSPLHF
d_call: .
clone_size: .
v_call: TRBV6-5
j_call: TRBJ1-6

cdr3_nt: TGCAGTGCTAGCGGCCAGCTTGAAGCTTTCTTT
cdr3_aa: CSASGQLEAFF
d_call: .
clone_size: .
v_call: TRBV20-1
j_call: TRBJ1-1

cdr3_nt: TGTGCCAGCAGCTTAGAAGGACTAGCGGGATTGTACTTC
cdr3_aa: CASSLEGLAGLYF
d_call: TRBD2
clone_size: .
v_call: TRBV7-2
j_call: TRBJ2-7

cdr3_nt: TGTGCCAGCAGCCTGACAGGGAGCGGAGCTAGGACTAATGAAAAACTGTTTTTT
cdr3_aa: CASSLTGSGARTNEKLFF
d_call: TRBD1
clone_size: .
v_call: TRBV2
j_call: TRBJ1-4

cdr3_nt: TGTGCCAGCAGCCCATTTGGAAACACCATATATTTT
cdr3_aa: CASSPFGNTIYF
d_call: .
clone_size: .
v_call: TRBV9
j_call: TRBJ1-3

cdr3_nt: TGTGCCAGCAGCCCTAGGACGGGAGTTGGCTACACCTTC
cdr3_aa: CASSPRTGVGYTF
d_call: .
clone_size: .
v_call: TRBV5-4
j_call: TRBJ1-2

cdr3_nt: TGTGCCAGCAGTGCCCCGGGGACGGGTGAGCAGTTCTTC
cdr3_aa: CASSAPGTGEQFF
d_call: .
clone_size: .
v_call: TRBV6-1
j_call: TRBJ2-1

cdr3_nt: TGTGCCAGTAGTATCGGCAGCACAGATACGCAGTATTTT
cdr3_aa: CASSIGSTDTQYF
d_call: .
clone_size: .
v_call: TRBV19
j_call: TRBJ2-3

cdr3_nt: TGCAGCGTTGAACGGGGGGCCAACACTGAAGCTTTCTTT
cdr3_aa: CSVERGANTEAFF
d_call: .
clone_size: .
v_call: TRBV29-1
j_call: TRBJ1-1

cdr3_nt: TGTGCCAGCAGCCGAGATACGGACGCTAACTATGGCTACACCTTC
cdr3_aa: CASSRDTDANYGYTF
d_call: .
clone_size: .
v_call: TRBV4-2
j_call: TRBJ1-2

cdr3_nt: TGTGCCAGTAGTAGCGGGGGTCTGAACACCGGGGAGCTGTTTTTT
cdr3_aa: CASSSGGLNTGELFF
d_call: TRBD2
clone_size: .
v_call: TRBV19
j_call: TRBJ2-2

cdr3_nt: TGTGCCAGCAGCGGTTCCGTTCAAGGCTGGGGCTACACCTTC
cdr3_aa: CASSGSVQGWGYTF
d_call: .
clone_size: .
v_call: TRBV28
j_call: TRBJ1-2

cdr3_nt: TGTGCCAGCAGCTCCGGGACAGCGAACACTGAAGCTTTCTTT
cdr3_aa: CASSSGTANTEAFF
d_call: TRBD1
clone_size: .
v_call: TRBV7-3
j_call: TRBJ1-1

cdr3_nt: TGCGCCAGCAGCCAAGCGGGAGGGCCCCAAAAGGAGACCCAGTACTTC
cdr3_aa: CASSQAGGPQKETQYF
d_call: TRBD2
clone_size: .
v_call: TRBV4-3
j_call: TRBJ2-5

cdr3_nt: TGTGCCAGCAGCTTAGATTACAGGGCCGGCGAGCAGTACTTC
cdr3_aa: CASSLDYRAGEQYF
d_call: .
clone_size: .
v_call: TRBV7-9
j_call: TRBJ2-7

cdr3_nt: TGTGCCAGCTCCCGGGACAGGGATTCTGAAAAACTGTTTTTT
cdr3_aa: CASSRDRDSEKLFF
d_call: TRBD1
clone_size: .
v_call: TRBV18
j_call: TRBJ1-4

cdr3_nt: TGTGCCAGCAGCGAGGACAACGAGGATGAGCAGTTCTTC
cdr3_aa: CASSEDNEDEQFF
d_call: .
clone_size: once
v_call: TRBV7-9
j_call: TRBJ2-1

cdr3_nt: TGCGCCAGCAGCTTTCAGGGGGCGCGGACAGATACGCAGTATTTT
cdr3_aa: CASSFQGARTDTQYF
d_call: TRBD1
clone_size: once
v_call: TRBV5-1
j_call: TRBJ2-3

cdr3_nt: TGTGCCAGCAGTGCCGGACAGGGGGAGACCCAGTACTTC
cdr3_aa: CASSAGQGETQYF
d_call: TRBD1
clone_size: once
v_call: TRBV2
j_call: TRBJ2-5

cdr3_nt: TGTGCCAGCAGTTTATTGCGGGGAGGGGGGAACACCGGGGAGCTGTTTTTT
cdr3_aa: CASSLLRGGGNTGELFF
d_call: .
clone_size: .
v_call: TRBV27
j_call: TRBJ2-2

cdr3_nt: TGTGCCAGTAGGCTAGCGAACCAAGAGACCCAGTACTTC
cdr3_aa: CASRLANQETQYF
d_call: .
clone_size: .
v_call: TRBV19
j_call: TRBJ2-5